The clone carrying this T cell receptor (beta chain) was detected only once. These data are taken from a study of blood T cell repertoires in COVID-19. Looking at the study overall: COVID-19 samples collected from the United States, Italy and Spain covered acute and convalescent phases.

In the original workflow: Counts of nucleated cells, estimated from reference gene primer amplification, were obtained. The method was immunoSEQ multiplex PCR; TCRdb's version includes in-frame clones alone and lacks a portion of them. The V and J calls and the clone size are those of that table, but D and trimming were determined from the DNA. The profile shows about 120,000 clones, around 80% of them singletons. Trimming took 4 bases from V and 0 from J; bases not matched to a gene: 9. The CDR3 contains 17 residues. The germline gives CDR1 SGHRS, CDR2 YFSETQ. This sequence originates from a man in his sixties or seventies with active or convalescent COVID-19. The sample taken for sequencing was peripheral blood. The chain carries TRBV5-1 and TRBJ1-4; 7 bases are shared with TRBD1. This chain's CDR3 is CASSRGTDYSTNEKLFF. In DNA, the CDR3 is TGCGCCAGCAGCCGAGGGACAGATTACTCAACTAATGAAAAACTGTTTTTT.